This T cell receptor beta chain was found in a study of blood T cell repertoires in COVID-19. Study overall: Collection of acute and convalescent COVID-19 samples took place in the United States, Italy and Spain. PBMCs, B-cell-depleted T cells, or T cells provided the cDNA or gDNA that made up the material.

In the study's own analysis: Reference gene primer amplification gave estimated nucleated cell counts. Generated by immunoSEQ multiplex PCR, the TCRdb table keeps only in-frame clones and is missing some. V and J calls and clone size follow that table, whereas D and trimming were derived from the DNA. The repertoire holds 60,000 to 85,000 clones, with approximately 83% as singletons. This CDR3 has 18 amino acids. V lost 4 bases, J lost 5 bases, and 26 bases lay in between. Germline CDR1 and CDR2: MDHEN and SYDVKM. This clonotype was sampled from a man aged 80 or over with acute or convalescent COVID-19. Source material: peripheral blood. The chain couples TRBV28 to TRBJ2-5; D is perhaps TRBD2 (5 bases). The CDR3 DNA sequence: TGTGCCAGCAGTTCAAGACACGGGTCGGGAAGTTCAAGGGAGACCCAGTACTTC. Encoded protein: CASSSRHGSGSSRETQYF.